This T cell receptor (beta chain) emerged from a study of cytotoxic CD8 clonotypes in ibrutinib-treated CLL. Some clones are missing from TCRdb's copy, which holds only in-frame ones; the method was immunoSEQ multiplex PCR. Of about 85,000 clones listed, roughly 77% are singletons. In this sample, this clone turned up once. This specimen consisted of PBMCs, obtained after 12 months of ibrutinib treatment. The receptor's source is a human donor with chronic lymphocytic leukemia.

DNA for the CDR3: TGTGCCAGCAGCCCCGAGGGTAGTTTATTCAATGAGCAGTTCTTC. The encoded protein is CASSPEGSLFNEQFF. The V call is TRBV11-2, the J call TRBJ2-1, with a weak D call TRBD2 (5 bases). Germline V gene data show CDR1 as SGHAT and CDR2 as FQNNGV. The CDR3 sequence is 15 residues long. V was shortened by 5 bases and J by 6 bases, with 17 bases between the two germline ends.